This T cell receptor (beta chain) comes out of a study of beta chain features in type 1 diabetes. Study conclusions and caveats: In every one of the four CD4+ subsets, TCRB CDR3s were moderately but significantly shorter in Type 1 diabetes patients.

Germline CDR1 is MDHEN and CDR2 is SYDVKM. V was pared by 6 bases and J by 4 bases, with 7 bases of the junction left unmatched. There are 15 residues in the CDR3. Comment on this clone: Its antigen is currently unknown.

Of the isolated RNA, all was reverse transcribed, and so the sequenced material was expressed TCRB transcripts. TCRdb keeps only in-frame clones here, not all; method: immunoSEQ multiplex PCR. Of approximately 270,000 clones in the sample, more than 13% were seen once. The sequenced sample was naive CD4+ T cells from blood. The chain has TRBV28 and TRBJ2-1; 9 positions agree with TRBD2. The receptor was derived from a young man with type 1 diabetes. The CDR3 DNA reads as TGTGCCAGCAGACCGCTAGCGGGGACGTACAATGAGCAGTTCTTC. This codes for CASRPLAGTYNEQFF.